This T cell receptor beta chain appears in the sequencing data of a study of cytomegalovirus exposure and HLA in healthy donors. The PCR ran on 60 Vbeta and 13 Jbeta primers. Profiling relied on immunoSEQ multiplex PCR, and the TCRdb table lists in-frame clones only, not all of them. The sample has over 110,000 clones; under 80% are singletons. This CDR3 has 14 amino acids. Germline CDR1 SEHNR, CDR2 FQNEAQ (reference sequence). Trimming took 4 bases from V and 0 from J, leaving 9 bases between them. This sequence originates from a woman in her forties or fifties in good health and CMV-seropositive. The genes are TRBV7-9 and TRBJ1-1; D uncertain. The specimen was PBMCs. CDR3 DNA sequence: TGTGCCAGCAGCTCGAGGCAGTTGAACACTGAAGCTTTCTTT. It is translated as CASSSRQLNTEAFF.